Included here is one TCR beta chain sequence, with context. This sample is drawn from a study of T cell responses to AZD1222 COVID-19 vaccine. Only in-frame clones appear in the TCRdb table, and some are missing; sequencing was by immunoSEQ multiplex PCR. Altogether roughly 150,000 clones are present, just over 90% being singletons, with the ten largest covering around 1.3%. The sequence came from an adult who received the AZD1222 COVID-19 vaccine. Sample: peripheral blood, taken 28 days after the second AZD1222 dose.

The CDR3 loop reads CASSLWVGTEHYEQYF. The CDR3 nucleotides are TGTGCCAGCAGCCTTTGGGTGGGGACAGAGCACTACGAGCAGTACTTC. V and J are TRBV7-2 and TRBJ2-7; 7 nucleotides line up with TRBD1. J lost 3 bases, V lost 5 bases, and 13 bases had no gene match. From germline, CDR1 is SGHTA and CDR2 FQGNSA. The CDR3 has 16 residues.